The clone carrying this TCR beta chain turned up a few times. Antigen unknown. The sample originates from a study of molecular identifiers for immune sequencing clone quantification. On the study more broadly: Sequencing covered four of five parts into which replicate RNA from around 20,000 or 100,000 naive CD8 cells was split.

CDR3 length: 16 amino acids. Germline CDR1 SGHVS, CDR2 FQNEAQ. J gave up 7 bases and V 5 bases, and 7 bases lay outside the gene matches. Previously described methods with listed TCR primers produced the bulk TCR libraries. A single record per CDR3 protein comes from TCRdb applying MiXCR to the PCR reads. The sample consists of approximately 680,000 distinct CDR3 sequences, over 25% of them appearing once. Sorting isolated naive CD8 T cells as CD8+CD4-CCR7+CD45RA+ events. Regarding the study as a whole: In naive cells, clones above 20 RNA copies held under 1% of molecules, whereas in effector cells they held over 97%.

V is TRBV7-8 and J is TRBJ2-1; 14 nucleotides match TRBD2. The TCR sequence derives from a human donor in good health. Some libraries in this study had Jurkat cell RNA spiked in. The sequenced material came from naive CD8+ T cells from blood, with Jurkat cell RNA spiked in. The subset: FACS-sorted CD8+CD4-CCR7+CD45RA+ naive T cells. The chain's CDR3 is CASSPRTSGGSNEQFF. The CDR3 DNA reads TGTGCCAGCAGCCCCCGGACTAGCGGGGGGAGTAATGAGCAGTTCTTC.